Below are 21 T cell receptor beta chains sequenced from a single sample in a study of beta chain features in type 1 diabetes. The sequenced template was cDNA made from the entire isolated RNA. Sequencing used immunoSEQ multiplex PCR; TCRdb keeps in-frame clones, though not all of them. The sample comprises 900,000 or so clones, about a sixth of which are singletons, and 0.02% to 0.03% rests with the top ten. The sequencing input was naive CD4+ T cells from blood. These receptors all come from a woman aged 18-35 years in good health.

This clone was seen a handful of times. The chain combines TRBV11-2 with TRBJ2-1; D unresolved. CDR1 and CDR2 (germline): SGHAT, FQNNGV. Trimming pared 6 bases from V and 0 bases from J, leaving 15 bases between. The CDR3 is made up of 16 amino acids. CDR3 bases: TGTGCCAGCAGAACTATCGGCGGTGTCTCCTACAATGAGCAGTTCTTC. Residues: CASRTIGGVSYNEQFF. The variable domain in full, completed from reference TRBV11-2 and TRBJ2-1, reads EAGVAQSPRYKIIEKRQSVAFWCNPISGHATLYWYQQILGQGPKLLIQFQNNGVVDDSQLPKDRFSAERLKGVDSTLKIQPAKLEDSAVYLCASRTIGGVSYNEQFFGPGTRLTVL.

With respect to this clone: Other DNA variants within this sample encode the same CDR3. The V call is TRBV4-1, the J call TRBJ2-1, with 10 bases aligning to TRBD2. With 0 bases clipped from V and 4 bases from J, the junction kept 3 bases outside the gene matches. Germline values: CDR1 MGHRA, CDR2 YSYEKL. The CDR3 spans 16 residues. Here the CDR3 reads CASSQETSGLYNEQFF. The CDR3, as DNA: TGCGCCAGCAGCCAAGAGACTAGCGGGTTGTACAATGAGCAGTTCTTC.

The V gene is TRBV28, the J gene TRBJ1-2; no reliable D call. This CDR3 region has 13 residues. V gave up 10 bases and J gave up 5 bases, with 17 bases separating them. Germline lookup yields CDR1 MDHEN and CDR2 SYDVKM. The CDR3 DNA sequence: TGTGCCACTAACCGCCGGCGGGGATATGGCTACACCTTC. This gives the protein CATNRRRGYGYTF.

V and J are TRBV7-2 and TRBJ2-7; 7 bases are a match to TRBD1. This CDR3 contains 13 residues. Germline loops: CDR1 SGHTA, CDR2 FQGNSA. V shed 1 base and J 6 bases; nucleotides not matched to a gene: 3. The CDR3 loop reads CASSLGQGTEQYF. The DNA for the CDR3 is TGTGCCAGCAGCTTAGGACAGGGTACCGAGCAGTACTTC.

The rearrangement joins TRBV6-6 to TRBJ2-7; TRBD1 matches 9 bases. This CDR3 comprises 15 residues. The V gene's germline CDR1 is MNHNY and CDR2 SVGAGI (reference sequence). The J segment lost 4 bases and the V segment lost 6 bases, leaving 10 bases of the junction unmatched. CDR3 bases: TGTGCCAGCAGCGGACAGGGGACCCGCGGATACGAGCAGTACTTC. It encodes CASSGQGTRGYEQYF.

V usage is TRBV29-1 and J usage is TRBJ1-1; 7 positions agree with TRBD1. The CDR3 covers 13 residues. The V gene end was trimmed by 1 base and the J gene end by 8 bases; junction bases not matched to a gene: 7. Germline lookup yields CDR1 SQVTM and CDR2 ANQGSEA. The CDR3 coding sequence is TGCAGCGTTGAAGTTCTCCCGGGACAGGAAGCTTTCTTT. Translated, it gives CSVEVLPGQEAFF.

V is TRBV11-2 and J is TRBJ2-2, with D hard to call. CDR1 is SGHAT and CDR2 is FQNNGV in the germline V gene. CDR3 length: 12 residues. Trimming took 5 bases from V and 3 from J, leaving 4 bases between them. The CDR3 DNA sequence: TGTGCCAGCAGCCCTTACACCGGGGAGCTGTTTTTT. Protein: CASSPYTGELFF.

This chain's CDR3 is CASSMGSGKGEQYF. CDR3 DNA: TGTGCCAGTAGTATGGGTAGCGGAAAGGGCGAGCAGTACTTC. This sequence joins TRBV19 and TRBJ2-7; D possibly corresponds to TRBD2 (6 bases). Germline V gene sequence: CDR1 LNHDA, CDR2 SQIVND (reference sequence). This CDR3 comprises 14 residues. V shed 3 bases and J shed 6 bases, with 15 bases lying between them. The full variable domain, its missing parts supplied by reference TRBV19 and TRBJ2-7, is DGGITQSPKYLFRKEGQNVTLSCEQNLNHDAMYWYRQDPGQGLRLIYYSQIVNDFQKGDIAEGYSVSREKKESFPLTVTSAQKNPTAFYLCASSMGSGKGEQYFGPGTRLTVT.

To note about this clone: A much larger clonotype is one base distant, so this may be a read error. Other DNA sequences in this specimen translate into the identical CDR3. This chain uses TRBV7-2 with TRBJ2-7; 13 bases align to TRBD2. CDR1 SGHTA and CDR2 FQGNSA come from the germline V gene. The CDR3 runs to 14 residues. The V and J ends lost 4 bases and 3 bases, in that order; junction bases with no gene match: 0. CDR3 DNA: TGTGCCAGCAGCTGGACTAGCGGGAGCTACGAGCAGTACTTC. Translating it yields CASSWTSGSYEQYF.

The chain employs TRBV6-5 and TRBJ1-1; D is undetermined. The V gene lost 0 bases and the J gene lost 10 bases, with 18 bases spanning the gap. The CDR3 is 15 amino acids. Germline V lookup: CDR1 MNHEY, CDR2 SVGAGI. CDR3 loop: CASSYSRQPGHGAFF. CDR3 sequence (DNA): TGTGCCAGCAGTTACTCGAGGCAGCCCGGCCACGGAGCTTTCTTT.

The chain is built from TRBV6-5 and TRBJ1-1; 8 nucleotides align to TRBD1. There are 12 residues in the CDR3. Trimming at V came to 8 bases and at J to 5 bases, leaving 4 bases not matched to a gene. The germline gives CDR1 MNHEY, CDR2 SVGAGI. As DNA, the CDR3 is TGTGCCAGCTTCAGGGGGCATACTGAAGCTTTCTTT. It yields the protein CASFRGHTEAFF.

Only a few counts were recorded for this clone. The chain employs TRBV4-2 and TRBJ2-5, with a weak D call TRBD2 (6 bases). The germline V and J ends were trimmed by 1 base and 4 bases, with 13 bases remaining between them. CDR1 is LGHNA and CDR2 is YNFKEQ in the germline V gene. CDR3 length equals 15 residues. CDR3 coding DNA: TGTGCCAGCAGCCAAGGCGGGACCCTCTCAGAGACCCAGTACTTC. Amino acids: CASSQGGTLSETQYF.

V is TRBV20-1 and J is TRBJ2-5; D gene unclear. Germline values: CDR1 DFQATT, CDR2 SNEGSKA (reference sequence). V was clipped by 7 bases and J by 1 base, with 7 bases between them. This CDR3 region has 11 residues. The DNA of the CDR3 is TGCAGTGTTAGCCCCCAAGAGACCCAGTACTTC. Translating gives CSVSPQETQYF.

This sequence joins TRBV7-9 and TRBJ1-1; D is possibly TRBD1 (6 bases). CDR1 SEHNR and CDR2 FQNEAQ come from the germline V gene (reference sequence). The CDR3 is 15 amino acids. Deletions cut 0 bases from V and 6 bases from J, with 14 bases between. CDR3 loop: CASSLAGAQGAEAFF. Written as DNA, the CDR3 is TGTGCCAGCAGCTTAGCGGGGGCACAGGGCGCTGAAGCTTTCTTT. Variable domain in full (rest from reference TRBV7-9 and TRBJ1-1): DTGVSQNPRHKITKRGQNVTFRCDPISEHNRLYWYRQTLGQGPEFLTYFQNEAQLEKSRLLSDRFSAERPKGSFSTLEIQRTEQGDSAMYLCASSLAGAQGAEAFFGQGTRLTVV.

The gene calls are TRBV19 and TRBJ1-5; possible D gene TRBD1, 6 bases. With 5 bases removed from V and 6 bases from J, the gap between germline ends came to 20 bases. This CDR3 region has 16 residues. The V gene's germline CDR1 is LNHDA and CDR2 SQIVND (reference sequence). The chain's CDR3 is CASSALGAGVTQPQHF. CDR3 nucleotide sequence: TGTGCCAGTAGTGCCCTGGGGGCGGGGGTTACTCAGCCCCAGCATTTT.

This clone showed up just a few times. The chain carries TRBV4-3 and TRBJ1-3, with no clear D. This CDR3 is built from 14 residues. The V end lost 0 bases, the J end lost 2 bases, and 5 bases lay between the germline ends. Germline assignment: CDR1 LGHNA and CDR2 YSLEER. The CDR3 here is CASSQDAAGNTIYF. CDR3 nucleotide sequence: TGCGCCAGCAGCCAAGATGCAGCTGGAAACACCATATATTTT.

This clone was seen a few times. This sequence joins TRBV19 and TRBJ1-4; the D is unclear. The CDR3 loop spans 12 amino acids. Looked up from germline, CDR1 is LNHDA and CDR2 is SQIVND (reference sequence). Trimming stripped 5 bases from V and 6 bases from J, with 7 bases between. CDR3 region: CASSWRDEKLFF. The CDR3 coding sequence is TGTGCCAGTAGTTGGAGGGATGAAAAACTGTTTTTT.

The chain links TRBV5-4 to TRBJ2-3; 9 positions match TRBD2. In germline, CDR1 is SGHNT, CDR2 YYREEE (reference sequence). CDR3 length: 14 amino acids. Germline trimming cut 3 bases from V and 4 bases from J; bases unmatched to any gene: 3. CDR3 sequence (DNA): TGTGCCAGCAGCTCAGCGGGAGGACCAGATACGCAGTATTTT. This translates into CASSSAGGPDTQYF.

In this sample, this clone turned up many times. This chain uses TRBV21-1 with TRBJ1-3. TRBV21-1 is termed a pseudogene. The CDR3 is 13 amino acids. The CDR3 DNA sequence: TGTGCCACCTGTGGGGAGTTGGAAAACACCATATATTTT. Translation: CATCGELENTIYF.

The rearrangement joins TRBV7-2 to TRBJ2-7, with D possibly called TRBD1 or TRBD2 (5 bases each). V shed 0 bases and J shed 4 bases, with 16 bases lying between them. CDR3 size: 16 residues. Germline V gene sequence: CDR1 SGHTA, CDR2 FQGNSA. CDR3 bases: TGTGCCAGCAGCTTAGCGGGGACGGCCACAAATTACGAGCAGTACTTC. Its protein product is CASSLAGTATNYEQYF.

The chain combines TRBV7-7 with TRBJ1-2; the D is unclear. CDR1 and CDR2 from the germline V gene are SSHAT and FNYEAQ (reference sequence). The CDR3 sequence is 8 residues long. The CDR3: CATDGYTF. In DNA, the CDR3 is TGTGCTACGGATGGCTACACCTTC.